This entry lists 16 T cell receptor beta chains sequenced from one sample in a study of OX40 agonist ivuxolimab in advanced cancers. This table comes from immunoSEQ multiplex PCR, and its TCRdb copy is limited to in-frame clones, with some not included. The profile covers fewer than 6,500 clones, with less than 85% appearing a single time and just under 60% taken by the ten largest. The source was CD4+ or CD8+ T cells sorted from blood, collected in a trial of the OX40 agonist ivuxolimab. These receptors came from an adult with an advanced solid tumor such as melanoma, head and neck, liver or kidney cancer.

This chain uses TRBV7-2 with TRBJ1-2; no firm D call. Germline V CDR1 and CDR2: SGHTA, FQGNSA. The CDR3 runs to 12 residues. The V end was cut by 0 bases, the J end by 8 bases, with 7 bases between. The CDR3 coding sequence is TGTGCCAGCAGCTTAGCGCTAGGGGGCTACACCTTC. It yields the protein CASSLALGGYTF.

The J gene is TRBJ2-7, the V gene TRBV13; D is perhaps TRBD1 (5 bases). The CDR3 is 14 amino acids. Germline CDR1 PRHDT, CDR2 FYEKMQ (reference sequence). Trimming removed 2 bases from V and 2 bases from J, with 10 bases in between. CDR3 region: CASSLSGRAYEQYF. The DNA of the CDR3 is TGTGCCAGCAGCTTATCTGGCAGGGCCTACGAGCAGTACTTC.

This chain joins TRBV18 and TRBJ2-2; 8 bases fit TRBD2. CDR3 length: 16 residues. Germline V lookup: CDR1 KGHSH, CDR2 LQKENI. V lost 4 bases and J lost 2; bases outside the gene matches: 6. CDR3 in DNA: TGTGCCAGCTCACTAGCGGGATCTGTAAACACCGGGGAGCTGTTTTTT. Amino acid sequence: CASSLAGSVNTGELFF.

The rearrangement joins TRBV2 to TRBJ1-5; D might be TRBD1 (6 bases). Germline V gene lookup returns CDR1 SNHLY and CDR2 FYNNEI. The CDR3 extends over 13 amino acids. With 4 bases removed from V and 10 bases from J, the gap between germline ends came to 14 bases. Here the CDR3 DNA reads TGTGCCAGCAGTGGCGGGGGCCTATCCCCCCAGCATTTT. Translated: CASSGGGLSPQHF.

Regarding this clone: Germline and junction disagree at one end, which may indicate a read error. The V gene is TRBV9, the J gene TRBJ1-3; 7 bases are a match to TRBD1. The germline V gene encodes CDR1 SGDLS and CDR2 YYNGEE. The CDR3 has 14 amino acids. The CDR3 spells CASSPRDSRERANF. CDR3 sequence (DNA): TGTGCCAGCAGCCCTCGGGACAGCAGAGAGAGGGCGAATTTT. Supplemented by reference TRBV9 and TRBJ1-3, the full variable domain reads DSGVTQTPKHLITATGQRVTLRCSPRSGDLSVYWYQQSLDQGLQFLIQYYNGEERAKGNILERFSAQQFPDLHSELNLSSLELGDSALYFCASSPRDSRERANFGEGSWLTVV.

J is TRBJ2-2 and V is TRBV7-9, with D possibly being TRBD2 (5 bases). V was clipped by 4 bases and J by 0 bases, with 12 bases between them. The length of the CDR3 is 16 residues. From germline, CDR1 is SEHNR and CDR2 FQNEAQ (reference sequence). CDR3 in DNA: TGTGCCAGCAGCTCGGTCACGGGATCGAACACCGGGGAGCTGTTTTTT. Translating gives CASSSVTGSNTGELFF.

This chain joins TRBV19 and TRBJ2-3, with TRBD2 matching over 7 bases. Germline lookup yields CDR1 LNHDA and CDR2 SQIVND (reference sequence). The CDR3 is 16 residues long. With V trimmed by 3 bases and J by 2 bases, 8 bases remained unmatched. The CDR3, as DNA: TGTGCCAGTAGTATGGGAAACGGGGGGATCACAGATACGCAGTATTTT. Residues: CASSMGNGGITDTQYF.

V usage is TRBV5-8 and J usage is TRBJ2-3; 9 nucleotides line up with TRBD2. V shed 4 bases, J shed 4 bases, and the junction held 10 bases outside the gene matches. CDR1 and CDR2 from the germline V gene are SGHTS and YDEGEE. The CDR3 has 16 amino acids. The CDR3 DNA reads TGTGCCAGCAGCCCCTTAATTAGCGGGGGAGCAGATACGCAGTATTTT. It is translated as CASSPLISGGADTQYF. Based on the CDR3 plus reference TRBV5-8 and TRBJ2-3, the full variable domain is EAGVTQSPTHLIKTRGQQATLRCSPISGHTSVYWYQQALGLGLQFLLWYDEGEERNRGNFPPRFSGRQFPNYSSELNVNALELEDSALYLCASSPLISGGADTQYFGPGTRLTVL.

This clone was observed once. The germline gene is not matched at one end of the junction; a read error may be the cause. The V gene is TRBV7-7, the J gene TRBJ2-2; TRBD2 matches 10 bases. This CDR3 spans 17 amino acids. CDR1 and CDR2 (germline): SSHAT, FNYEAQ (reference sequence). The CDR3, as DNA: TGTGCTAGCAGCAGAGGCCCTAGCGGGAGTAACACCGGGGAGCTGTTTTTT. Translation gives CASSRGPSGSNTGELFF.

The chain has TRBV5-4 and TRBJ1-1; D is possibly TRBD1 (6 bases). V was clipped by 9 bases and J by 0 bases, with 15 bases between them. The CDR3 runs to 14 residues. Per the germline V gene, CDR1 is SGHNT and CDR2 is YYREEE (reference sequence). CDR3 sequence (DNA): TGTGCCACCTATGGGGGGCCTATGAACACTGAAGCTTTCTTT. This sequence encodes CATYGGPMNTEAFF. The whole variable domain, remainder taken from reference TRBV5-4 and TRBJ1-1, is ETGVTQSPTHLIKTRGQQVTLRCSSQSGHNTVSWYQQALGQGPQFIFQYYREEENGRGNFPPRFSGLQFPNYSSELNVNALELDDSALYLCATYGGPMNTEAFFGQGTRLTVV.

The J gene is TRBJ1-4, the V gene TRBV9, with D possibly being TRBD1 (5 bases). The V gene lost 2 bases and the J gene lost 8 bases, with 13 bases spanning the gap. The CDR3 is 14 residues long. Germline lookup yields CDR1 SGDLS and CDR2 YYNGEE. In DNA form, the CDR3 reads TGTGCCAGCAGCGTGGGGACCGAAAGGGAAAAACTGTTTTTT. It specifies CASSVGTEREKLFF.

There are a few counts of this clone. The chain has TRBV7-9 and TRBJ1-1, with TRBD1 as a possible D gene (6 bases). CDR3 length: 13 amino acids. The germline V and J ends were trimmed by 6 bases and 2 bases, with 10 bases remaining between them. Germline-derived CDR1 and CDR2 are SEHNR and FQNEAQ (reference sequence). The CDR3 reads CASRPGVNTEAFF. DNA for the CDR3: TGTGCCAGCAGACCAGGGGTTAACACTGAAGCTTTCTTT.

Here the CDR3 DNA reads TGTGCCAGTAGTATAGGGACAGGTTTTGAAGCTTTCTTT. This encodes CASSIGTGFEAFF. This sequence joins TRBV19 and TRBJ1-1, with 7 positions matching TRBD1. The V segment lost 1 base and the J segment 7 bases; nucleotides outside the gene matches: 3. Germline V gene sequence: CDR1 LNHDA, CDR2 SQIVND (reference sequence). The CDR3 covers 13 residues. Filled out from reference TRBV19 and TRBJ1-1, the complete variable domain reads DGGITQSPKYLFRKEGQNVTLSCEQNLNHDAMYWYRQDPGQGLRLIYYSQIVNDFQKGDIAEGYSVSREKKESFPLTVTSAQKNPTAFYLCASSIGTGFEAFFGQGTRLTVV.

This clone is judged medium-sized. The V and J genes are TRBV27 and TRBJ2-7; 9 nucleotides agree with TRBD2. The germline V gene has CDR1 MNHEY and CDR2 SMNVEV (reference sequence). V dropped 5 bases and J dropped 6; count of bases not matched to a gene: 11. The CDR3 contains 15 residues. The CDR3 DNA sequence: TGTGCCAGCAGTGGCCGTGGTAGCGGGAGAGGCGAGCAGTACTTC. Protein product: CASSGRGSGRGEQYF.

The chain links TRBV5-6 to TRBJ2-3, with D maybe TRBD1 (6 bases). The germline V gene encodes CDR1 SGHDT and CDR2 YYEEEE. Deletions cut 4 bases from V and 5 bases from J, with 14 bases between. This CDR3 has 14 residues. CDR3 sequence: CASSPGQMIDTQYF. CDR3 DNA: TGTGCCAGCAGCCCGGGACAAATGATAGATACGCAGTATTTT.

The chain carries TRBV2 and TRBJ2-1; 10 nucleotides align to TRBD2. Germline CDR1 and CDR2: SNHLY and FYNNEI. V lost 10 bases to trimming and J lost 8 bases; unmatched junction nucleotides: 14. The CDR3 length is 15 residues. The DNA for the CDR3 is TGTGCCACTACAACCGGGACTAGCGTCTGGGATGAGCAGTTCTTC. This sequence encodes CATTTGTSVWDEQFF.